The clone carrying this TCR beta chain was counted many times. No antigen is known for it. Each cDNA molecule in the library carried unique molecular identifiers. In TCRdb, the RACE reads were re-called with MiXCR into one record per CDR3 protein. The sample gives 100,000 to 150,000 distinct CDR3 sequences, approximately 9.5% of which show up once; about 2% is in the top ten. The time point: healthy volunteer bleed at 2 weeks. Sequencing started from total RNA isolated from unfractionated whole blood. The sample comes from a study of human T cells and chemical hapten exposure. Overall study results and limits: There was no change with DPC sensitization in TCRs above 1 in 1000 frequency.

There are 13 residues in the CDR3. The ends were cut back, 5 bases at V and 5 bases at J, with 15 bases in the middle. Germline lookup yields CDR1 SQVTM and CDR2 ANQGSEA. Sequenced sample: whole blood. The receptor was isolated from a male donor in good health. Some clones in this sample may be carry-over from other donors' samples. This chain joins TRBV29-1 and TRBJ1-1; D might be TRBD1 (5 bases). For the CDR3, the DNA is TGCAGCGTTTGGAATGTAGGGGTTACTGAAGCTTTCTTT. Translated, it gives CSVWNVGVTEAFF.